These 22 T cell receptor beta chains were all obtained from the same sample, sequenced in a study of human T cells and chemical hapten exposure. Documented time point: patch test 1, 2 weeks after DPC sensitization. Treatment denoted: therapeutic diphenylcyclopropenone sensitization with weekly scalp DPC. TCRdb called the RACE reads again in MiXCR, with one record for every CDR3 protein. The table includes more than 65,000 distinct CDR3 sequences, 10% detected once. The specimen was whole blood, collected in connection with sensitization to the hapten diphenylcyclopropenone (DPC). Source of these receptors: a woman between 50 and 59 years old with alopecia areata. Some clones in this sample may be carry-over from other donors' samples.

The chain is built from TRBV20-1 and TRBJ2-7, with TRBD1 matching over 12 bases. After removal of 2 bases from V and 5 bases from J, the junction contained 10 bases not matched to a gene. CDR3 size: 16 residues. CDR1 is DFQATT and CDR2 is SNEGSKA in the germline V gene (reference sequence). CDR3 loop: CSARYPIGTGGHEQYF. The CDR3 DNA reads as TGCAGTGCTAGATACCCGATTGGGACAGGGGGCCACGAGCAGTACTTC.

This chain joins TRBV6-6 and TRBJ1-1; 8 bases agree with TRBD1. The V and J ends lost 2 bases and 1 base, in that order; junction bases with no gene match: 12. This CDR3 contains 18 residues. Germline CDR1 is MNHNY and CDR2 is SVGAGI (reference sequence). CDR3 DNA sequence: TGTGCCAGCAGTTACGGTCAGGGGGCATTATTTCCGAACACTGAAGCTTTCTTT. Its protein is CASSYGQGALFPNTEAFF.

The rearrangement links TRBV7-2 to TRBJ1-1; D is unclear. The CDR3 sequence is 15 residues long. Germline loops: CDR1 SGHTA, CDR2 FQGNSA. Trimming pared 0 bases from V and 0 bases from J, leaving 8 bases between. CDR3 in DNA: TGTGCCAGCAGCTTAGCCCCAGGTATGAACACTGAAGCTTTCTTT. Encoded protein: CASSLAPGMNTEAFF.

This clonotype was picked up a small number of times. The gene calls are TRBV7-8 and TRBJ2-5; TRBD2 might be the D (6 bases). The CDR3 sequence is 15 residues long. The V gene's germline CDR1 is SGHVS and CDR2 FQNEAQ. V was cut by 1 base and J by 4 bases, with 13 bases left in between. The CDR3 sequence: CASSLVALASETQYF. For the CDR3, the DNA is TGTGCCAGCAGCTTAGTGGCACTAGCTTCAGAGACCCAGTACTTC.

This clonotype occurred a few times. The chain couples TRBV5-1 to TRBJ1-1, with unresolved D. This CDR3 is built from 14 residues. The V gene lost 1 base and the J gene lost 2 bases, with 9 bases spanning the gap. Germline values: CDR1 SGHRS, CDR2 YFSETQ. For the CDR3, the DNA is TGCGCCAGCAGCTTGTCCCAGCTTAACACTGAAGCTTTCTTT. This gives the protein CASSLSQLNTEAFF.

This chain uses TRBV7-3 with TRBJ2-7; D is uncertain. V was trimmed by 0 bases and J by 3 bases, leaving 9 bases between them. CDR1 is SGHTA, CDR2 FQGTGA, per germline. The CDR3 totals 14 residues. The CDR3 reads CASSLTGSFYEQYF. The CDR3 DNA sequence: TGTGCCAGCAGCTTAACCGGCAGCTTCTACGAGCAGTACTTC.

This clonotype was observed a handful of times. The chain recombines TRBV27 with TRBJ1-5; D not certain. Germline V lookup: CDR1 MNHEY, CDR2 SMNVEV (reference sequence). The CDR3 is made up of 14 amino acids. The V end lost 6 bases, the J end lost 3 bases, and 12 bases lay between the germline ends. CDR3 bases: TGTGCCAGCAGCCGCTCCGGGAACAATCAGCCCCAGCATTTT. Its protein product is CASSRSGNNQPQHF.

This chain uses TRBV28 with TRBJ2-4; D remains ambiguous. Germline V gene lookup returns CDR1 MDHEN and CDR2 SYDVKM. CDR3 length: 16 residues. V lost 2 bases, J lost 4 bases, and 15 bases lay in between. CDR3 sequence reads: CASSLAGGPVKNIQYF. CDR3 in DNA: TGTGCCAGCAGTTTAGCCGGTGGGCCAGTAAAAAACATTCAGTACTTC.

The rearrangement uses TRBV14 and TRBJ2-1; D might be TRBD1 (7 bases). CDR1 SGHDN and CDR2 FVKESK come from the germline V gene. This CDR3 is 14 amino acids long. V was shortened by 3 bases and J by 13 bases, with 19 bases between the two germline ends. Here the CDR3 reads CASSHSPQGTEQFF. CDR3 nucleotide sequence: TGTGCCAGCAGCCATAGCCCACAGGGGACTGAACAGTTCTTC.

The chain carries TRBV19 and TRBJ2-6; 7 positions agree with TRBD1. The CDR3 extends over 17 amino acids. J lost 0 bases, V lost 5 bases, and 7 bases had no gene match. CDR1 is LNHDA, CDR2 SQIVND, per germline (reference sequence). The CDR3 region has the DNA TGTGCCAGTAGTGCCAGACAGGGAAGCTCTGGGGCCAACGTCCTGACTTTC. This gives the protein CASSARQGSSGANVLTF. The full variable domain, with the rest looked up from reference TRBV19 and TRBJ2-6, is DGGITQSPKYLFRKEGQNVTLSCEQNLNHDAMYWYRQDPGQGLRLIYYSQIVNDFQKGDIAEGYSVSREKKESFPLTVTSAQKNPTAFYLCASSARQGSSGANVLTFGAGSRLTVL.

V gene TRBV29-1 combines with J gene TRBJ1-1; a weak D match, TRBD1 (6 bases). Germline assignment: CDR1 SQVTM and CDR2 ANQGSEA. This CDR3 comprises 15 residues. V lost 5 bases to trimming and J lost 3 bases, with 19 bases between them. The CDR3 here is CSVPRAGTSDTEAFF. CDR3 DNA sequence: TGCAGCGTTCCGCGGGCCGGGACATCGGACACTGAAGCTTTCTTT.

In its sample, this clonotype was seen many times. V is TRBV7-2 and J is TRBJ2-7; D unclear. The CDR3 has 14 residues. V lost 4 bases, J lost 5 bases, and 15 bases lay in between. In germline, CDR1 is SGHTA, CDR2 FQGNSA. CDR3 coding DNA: TGTGCCAGCAGCTCCCGGGTTGTGAACCACGAGCAGTACTTC. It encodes CASSSRVVNHEQYF.

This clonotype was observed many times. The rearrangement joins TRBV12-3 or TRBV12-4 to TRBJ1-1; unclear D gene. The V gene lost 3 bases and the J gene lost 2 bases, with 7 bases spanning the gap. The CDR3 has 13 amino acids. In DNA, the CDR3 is TGTGCCAGCAGTTTTCAGCAAAACACTGAAGCTTTCTTT. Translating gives CASSFQQNTEAFF.

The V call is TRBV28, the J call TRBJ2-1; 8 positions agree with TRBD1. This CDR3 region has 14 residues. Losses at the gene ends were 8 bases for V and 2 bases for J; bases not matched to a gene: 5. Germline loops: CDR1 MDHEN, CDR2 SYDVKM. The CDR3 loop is CASHRGAPYNEQFF. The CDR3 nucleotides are TGTGCCAGCCACAGGGGGGCCCCCTACAATGAGCAGTTCTTC.

Written as DNA, the CDR3 is TGCAGCGCTTGGGCCGGGGCCAACCCGGAGCAGTACTTC. Translation gives CSAWAGANPEQYF. The chain couples TRBV29-1 to TRBJ2-7, with D perhaps TRBD1 or TRBD2 (5 bases each). Germline V gene data show CDR1 as SQVTM and CDR2 as ANQGSEA. There are 13 residues in the CDR3. Trimming stripped 7 bases from V and 7 bases from J, with 20 bases between.

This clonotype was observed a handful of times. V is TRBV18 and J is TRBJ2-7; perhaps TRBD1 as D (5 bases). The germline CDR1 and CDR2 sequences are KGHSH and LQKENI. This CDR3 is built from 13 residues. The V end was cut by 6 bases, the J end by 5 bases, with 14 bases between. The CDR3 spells CASSPRERDEQYF. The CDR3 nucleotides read TGTGCCAGCTCGCCCAGGGAAAGGGACGAGCAGTACTTC.

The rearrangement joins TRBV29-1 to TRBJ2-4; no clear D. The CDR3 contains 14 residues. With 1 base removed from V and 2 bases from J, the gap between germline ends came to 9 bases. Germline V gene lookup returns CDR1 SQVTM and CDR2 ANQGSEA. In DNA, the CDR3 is TGCAGCGTTGAAGTGACGGGTACCAAAAACATTCAGTACTTC. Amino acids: CSVEVTGTKNIQYF.

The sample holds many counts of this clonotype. CDR3 residues: CASSLQGENTEAFF. The CDR3 region has the DNA TGTGCCAGCAGCCTTCAGGGGGAGAACACTGAAGCTTTCTTT. This chain uses TRBV21-1 with TRBJ1-1; the D segment call TRBD1 is taken from the table without a DNA check. TRBV21-1 corresponds to a pseudogene. The length of the CDR3 is 14 residues.

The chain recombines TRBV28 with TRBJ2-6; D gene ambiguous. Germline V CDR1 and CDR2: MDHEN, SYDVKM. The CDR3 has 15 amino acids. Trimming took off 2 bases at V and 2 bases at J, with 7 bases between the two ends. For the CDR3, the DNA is TGTGCCAGCAGTTTAATTGGCGCTGGGGCCAACGTCCTGACTTTC. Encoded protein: CASSLIGAGANVLTF.

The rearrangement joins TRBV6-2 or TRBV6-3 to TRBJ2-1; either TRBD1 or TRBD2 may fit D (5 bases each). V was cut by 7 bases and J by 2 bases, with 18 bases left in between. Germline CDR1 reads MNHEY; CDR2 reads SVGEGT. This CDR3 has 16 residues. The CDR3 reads CASTPLRDGPYNEQFF. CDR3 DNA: TGTGCCAGCACTCCCCTCCGGGACGGCCCCTACAATGAGCAGTTCTTC.

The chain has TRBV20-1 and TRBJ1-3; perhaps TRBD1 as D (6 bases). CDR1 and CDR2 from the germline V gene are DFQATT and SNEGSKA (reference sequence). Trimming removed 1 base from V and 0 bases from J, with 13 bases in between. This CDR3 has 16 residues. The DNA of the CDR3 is TGCAGTGCTAGAGCCCAAACAGGGTCCTCTGGAAACACCATATATTTT. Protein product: CSARAQTGSSGNTIYF.

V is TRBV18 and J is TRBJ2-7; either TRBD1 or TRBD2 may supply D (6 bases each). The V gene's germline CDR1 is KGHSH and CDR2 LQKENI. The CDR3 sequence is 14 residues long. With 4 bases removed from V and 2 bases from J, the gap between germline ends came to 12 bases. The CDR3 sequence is CASSHEGGTYEQYF. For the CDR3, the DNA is TGTGCCAGCTCACACGAGGGGGGAACCTACGAGCAGTACTTC.